This T cell receptor (beta chain) was identified during a study of neurological immune-mediated disorders. The V and J ends lost 4 bases and 7 bases respectively, with 19 bases between them. This CDR3 spans 16 amino acids. Via MiXCR, TCRdb re-called the 5' RACE reads, giving one row per CDR3 protein. The table records about 84,000 distinct CDR3 sequences, 10% of them present only once. This clonotype was counted ten times or more. The J gene is TRBJ2-2, the V gene TRBV12-3 or TRBV12-4; tentative D call: TRBD2 (7 bases). The clonotype originates from a man aged 35 to 55 in good health. Sequenced sample: PBMCs. The CDR3 loop reads CASSSLGGPRGGELFF. In DNA, the CDR3 is TGTGCCAGCAGTTCCCTGGGGGGGCCCCGAGGCGGGGAGCTGTTTTTT.